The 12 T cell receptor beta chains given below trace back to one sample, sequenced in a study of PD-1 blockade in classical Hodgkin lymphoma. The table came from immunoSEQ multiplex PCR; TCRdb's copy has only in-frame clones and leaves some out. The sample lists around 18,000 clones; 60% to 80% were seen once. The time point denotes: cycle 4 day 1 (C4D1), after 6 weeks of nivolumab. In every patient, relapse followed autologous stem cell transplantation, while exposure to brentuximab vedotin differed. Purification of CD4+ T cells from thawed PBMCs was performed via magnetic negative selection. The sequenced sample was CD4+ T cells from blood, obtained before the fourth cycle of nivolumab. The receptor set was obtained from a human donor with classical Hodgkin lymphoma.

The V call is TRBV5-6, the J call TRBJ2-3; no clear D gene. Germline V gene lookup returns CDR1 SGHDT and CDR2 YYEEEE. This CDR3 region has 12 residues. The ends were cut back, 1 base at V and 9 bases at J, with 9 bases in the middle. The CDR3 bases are TGTGCCAGCAGCTTGTCCCCAAGGACGCAGTATTTT. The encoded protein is CASSLSPRTQYF.

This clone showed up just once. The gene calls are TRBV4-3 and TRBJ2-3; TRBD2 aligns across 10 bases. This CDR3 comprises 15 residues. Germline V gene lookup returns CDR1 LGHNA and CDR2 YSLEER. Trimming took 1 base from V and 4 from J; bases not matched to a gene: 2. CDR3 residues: CASSQVGLAADTQYF. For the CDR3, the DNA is TGCGCCAGCAGCCAAGTAGGACTAGCGGCAGATACGCAGTATTTT.

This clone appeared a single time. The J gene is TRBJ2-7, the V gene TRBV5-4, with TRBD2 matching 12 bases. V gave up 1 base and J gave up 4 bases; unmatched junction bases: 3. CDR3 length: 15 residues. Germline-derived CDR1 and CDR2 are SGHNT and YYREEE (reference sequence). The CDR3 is CASSLSSGRGYEQYF. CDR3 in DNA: TGTGCCAGCAGCTTGTCTAGCGGGAGGGGGTACGAGCAGTACTTC.

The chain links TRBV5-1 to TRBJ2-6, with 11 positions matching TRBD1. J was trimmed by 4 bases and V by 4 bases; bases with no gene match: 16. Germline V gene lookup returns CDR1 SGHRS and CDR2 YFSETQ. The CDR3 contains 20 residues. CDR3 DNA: TGCGCCAGCAGCCGGACAGGGGGCGTCTCCCCCGTGTCGGGGGCCAACGTCCTGACTTTC. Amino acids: CASSRTGGVSPVSGANVLTF.

For the CDR3, the DNA is TGTGCCAGCAGCTCGACTAGTATGAGCTCCTACAATGAGCAGTTCTTC. Translated, it gives CASSSTSMSSYNEQFF. This sequence joins TRBV5-4 and TRBJ2-1; D possibly corresponds to TRBD2 (6 bases). V lost 3 bases and J lost 0, with 13 bases in between. Germline lookup yields CDR1 SGHNT and CDR2 YYREEE (reference sequence). CDR3 length equals 16 residues.

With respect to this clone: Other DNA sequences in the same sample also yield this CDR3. CDR3 coding DNA: TGTGCCAGCACATTGACCCGCGGAAAGGGGCTGTTTTTT. Translated: CASTLTRGKGLFF. The chain employs TRBV2 and TRBJ1-4; D is perhaps TRBD1 (5 bases). CDR1 SNHLY and CDR2 FYNNEI come from the germline V gene. This CDR3 is built from 13 residues. With 7 bases removed from V and 14 bases from J, the gap between germline ends came to 20 bases.

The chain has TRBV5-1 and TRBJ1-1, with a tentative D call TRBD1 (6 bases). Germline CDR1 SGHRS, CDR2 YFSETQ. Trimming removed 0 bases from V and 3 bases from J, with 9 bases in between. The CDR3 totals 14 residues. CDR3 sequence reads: CASSLDGGHTEAFF. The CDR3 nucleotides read TGCGCCAGCAGCTTGGATGGGGGCCACACTGAAGCTTTCTTT.

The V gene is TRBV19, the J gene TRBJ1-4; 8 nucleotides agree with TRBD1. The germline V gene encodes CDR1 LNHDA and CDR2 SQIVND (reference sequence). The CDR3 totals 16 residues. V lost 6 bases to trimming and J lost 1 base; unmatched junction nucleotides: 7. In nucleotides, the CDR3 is TGTGCCAGTAGAACACCCGGGACAGGAACTAATGAAAAACTGTTTTTT. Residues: CASRTPGTGTNEKLFF.

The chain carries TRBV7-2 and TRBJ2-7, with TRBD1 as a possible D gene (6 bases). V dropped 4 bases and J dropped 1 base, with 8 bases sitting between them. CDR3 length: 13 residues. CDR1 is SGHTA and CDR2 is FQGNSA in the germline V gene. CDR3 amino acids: CASSSQGSYEQYF. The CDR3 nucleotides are TGTGCCAGCAGCTCACAGGGTTCCTACGAGCAGTACTTC.

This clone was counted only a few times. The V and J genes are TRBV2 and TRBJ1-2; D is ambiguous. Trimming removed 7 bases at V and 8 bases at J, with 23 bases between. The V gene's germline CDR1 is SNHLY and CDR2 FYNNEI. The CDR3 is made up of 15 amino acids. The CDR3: CASNAGPLRSGGYTF. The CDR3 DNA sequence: TGTGCCAGCAATGCGGGCCCACTCAGATCGGGAGGCTACACCTTC.

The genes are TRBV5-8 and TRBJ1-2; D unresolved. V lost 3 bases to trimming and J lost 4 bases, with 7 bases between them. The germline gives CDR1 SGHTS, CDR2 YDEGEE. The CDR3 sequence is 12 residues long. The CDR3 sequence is CASSSFGYGYTF. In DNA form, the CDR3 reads TGTGCCAGCAGCTCTTTTGGCTATGGCTACACCTTC.

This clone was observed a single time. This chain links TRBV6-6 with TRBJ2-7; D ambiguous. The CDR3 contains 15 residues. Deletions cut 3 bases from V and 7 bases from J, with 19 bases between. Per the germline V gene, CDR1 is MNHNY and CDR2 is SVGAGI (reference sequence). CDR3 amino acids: CASSYGRPRNAEQYF. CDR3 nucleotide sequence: TGTGCCAGCAGTTATGGCAGGCCCCGCAACGCTGAGCAGTACTTC.